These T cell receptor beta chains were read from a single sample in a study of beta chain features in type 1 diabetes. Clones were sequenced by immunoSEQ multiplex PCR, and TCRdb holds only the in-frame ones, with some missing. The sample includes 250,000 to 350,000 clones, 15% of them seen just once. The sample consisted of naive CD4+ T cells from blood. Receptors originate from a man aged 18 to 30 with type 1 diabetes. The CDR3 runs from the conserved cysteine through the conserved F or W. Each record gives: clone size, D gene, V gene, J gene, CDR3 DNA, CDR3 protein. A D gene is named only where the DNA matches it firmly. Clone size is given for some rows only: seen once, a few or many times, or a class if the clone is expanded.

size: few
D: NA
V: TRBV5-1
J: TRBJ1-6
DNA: TGCGCCAGCAGCGATGGAGGGTCTGCCTTCTATAATTCACCCCTCCACTTT
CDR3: CASSDGGSAFYNSPLHF

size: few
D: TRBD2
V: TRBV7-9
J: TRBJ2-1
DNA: TGTGCCAGCAGCTCCCTAGCGGGGGGGCTCTACAATGAGCAGTTCTTC
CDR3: CASSSLAGGLYNEQFF

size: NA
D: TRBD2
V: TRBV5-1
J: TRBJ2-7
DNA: TGCGCCAGCAGCTTGGGGACTAGCTCGCAGGAGCAGTACTTC
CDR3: CASSLGTSSQEQYF

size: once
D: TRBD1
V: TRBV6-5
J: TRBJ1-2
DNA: TGTGCCAGCAGCCACCGGGACAGGGGCTATGGCTACACCTTC
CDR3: CASSHRDRGYGYTF

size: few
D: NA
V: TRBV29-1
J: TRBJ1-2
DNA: TGCAGCGTTACAGGGTATAACTATGGCTACACCTTC
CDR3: CSVTGYNYGYTF

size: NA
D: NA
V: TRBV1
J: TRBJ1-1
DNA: TGCACCAGCAGCCAAGAAGGAGAGGAATCCACTGAAGCTTTCTTT
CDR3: CTSSQEGEESTEAFF

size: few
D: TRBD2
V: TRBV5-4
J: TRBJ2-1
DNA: TGTGCCAGCAGAGTAGCGGGGGGCGCCTACAATGAGCAGTTCTTC
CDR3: CASRVAGGAYNEQFF

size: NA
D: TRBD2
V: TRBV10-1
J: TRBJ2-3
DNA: TGCGCCAGCAGTGAGCCTAGCGGAGATACGCAGTATTTT
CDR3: CASSEPSGDTQYF

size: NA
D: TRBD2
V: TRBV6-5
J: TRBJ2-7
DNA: TGTGCCAGCAGTGCAGCGGGAGGGCAGTACTTC
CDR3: CASSAAGGQYF

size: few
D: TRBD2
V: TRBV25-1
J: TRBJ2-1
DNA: TGTGCCAGCAGTGAACGACGGCCTAGCGGCACCTACAATGAGCAGTTCTTC
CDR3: CASSERRPSGTYNEQFF

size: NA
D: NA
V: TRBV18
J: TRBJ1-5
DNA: TGTGCCAGCTCACCCGGAGGGGTTCGCGATCAGCCCCAGCATTTT
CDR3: CASSPGGVRDQPQHF

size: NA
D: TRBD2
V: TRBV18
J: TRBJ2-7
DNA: TGTGCCAGCTCACCTTCTAGCGGGAGAGTCTCCGAGCAGTACTTC
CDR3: CASSPSSGRVSEQYF

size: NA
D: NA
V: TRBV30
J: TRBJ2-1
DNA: TGTGCCTGGAGTATTAGTAATCCCTACAATGAGCAGTTCTTC
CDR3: CAWSISNPYNEQFF

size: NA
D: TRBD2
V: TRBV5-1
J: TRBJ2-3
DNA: TGCGCCAGCAGCAAATTGACTAGCGGAAGCACAGATACGCAGTATTTT
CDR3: CASSKLTSGSTDTQYF

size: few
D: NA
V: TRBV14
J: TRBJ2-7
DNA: TGTGCCAGCAGCCAAGTGGGCGCAGGGGTGGCCTACGAGCAGTACTTC
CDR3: CASSQVGAGVAYEQYF

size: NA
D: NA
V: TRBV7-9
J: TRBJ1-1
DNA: TGTGCCAGCAGCTTTTTCTCCGGGAACACTGAAGCTTTCTTT
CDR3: CASSFFSGNTEAFF

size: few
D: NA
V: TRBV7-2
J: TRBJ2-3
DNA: TGTGCCAGCAGCTTAAGGGGCAGCACAGATACGCAGTATTTT
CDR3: CASSLRGSTDTQYF

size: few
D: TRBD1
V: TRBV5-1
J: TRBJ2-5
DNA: TGCGCCAGCAGCCCGACAGGGGGCTTAGAAGAGACCCAGTACTTC
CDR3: CASSPTGGLEETQYF

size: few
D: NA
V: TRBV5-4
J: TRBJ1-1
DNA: TGTGCCAGCAGCGACGGGAGGAAGGGGAACACTGAAGCTTTCTTT
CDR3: CASSDGRKGNTEAFF

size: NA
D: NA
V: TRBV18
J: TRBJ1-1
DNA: TGTGCCAGCTCCTCGGCCATTGACAATGAAGCTTTCTTT
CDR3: CASSSAIDNEAFF

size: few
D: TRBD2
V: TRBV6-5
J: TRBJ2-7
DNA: TGTGCCAGCAGCCTAGCGGGCTTAAGCTCCTACGAGCAGTACTTC
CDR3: CASSLAGLSSYEQYF

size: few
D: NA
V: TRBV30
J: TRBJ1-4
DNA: TGTGCCGGCGCCCGGGTAATACATGAAAAACTGTTTTTT
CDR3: CAGARVIHEKLFF

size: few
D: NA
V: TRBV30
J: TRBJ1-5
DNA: TGTGCCTGGAGTGCTAGCGGCAATCAGCCCCAGCATTTT
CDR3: CAWSASGNQPQHF

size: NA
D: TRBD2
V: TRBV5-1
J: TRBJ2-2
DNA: TGCGCCAGCAGCTTAGTTGGACTAGCGGCAAACACCGGGGAGCTGTTTTTT
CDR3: CASSLVGLAANTGELFF

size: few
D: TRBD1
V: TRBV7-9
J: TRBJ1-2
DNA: TGTGCCAGCAGCTTAGAAGGACAGGGGTGGTATGGCTACACCTTC
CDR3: CASSLEGQGWYGYTF

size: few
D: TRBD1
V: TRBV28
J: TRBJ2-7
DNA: TGTGCCAGCGGACAGGGTTCCTACGAGCAGTACTTC
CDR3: CASGQGSYEQYF

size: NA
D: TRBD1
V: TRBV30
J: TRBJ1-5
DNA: TGTGCCTGGAGTATGACAGGGGGATGGGGGCCCCAGCATTTT
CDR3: CAWSMTGGWGPQHF

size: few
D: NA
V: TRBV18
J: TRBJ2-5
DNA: TGTGCCAGCTCACCACCCGGGGAGACCCAGTACTTC
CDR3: CASSPPGETQYF

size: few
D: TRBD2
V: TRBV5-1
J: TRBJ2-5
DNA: TGCGCCAGCAGCTTACCTAGCGGGGGGGCAGAGACCCAGTACTTC
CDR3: CASSLPSGGAETQYF

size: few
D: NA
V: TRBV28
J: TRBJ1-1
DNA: TGTGCCAGCAGTTCAGCAGGGCAGCACACTGAAGCTTTCTTT
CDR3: CASSSAGQHTEAFF

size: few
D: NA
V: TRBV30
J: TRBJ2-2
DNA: TGTGCCTGGACTAGCTCGGTGACCGGGGAGCTGTTTTTT
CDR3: CAWTSSVTGELFF

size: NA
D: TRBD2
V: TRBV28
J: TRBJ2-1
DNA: TGTGCCAGCAGTTTGCCGTCTAGCGGGCCCAATGAGCAGTTCTTC
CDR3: CASSLPSSGPNEQFF

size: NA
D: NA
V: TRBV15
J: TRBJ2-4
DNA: TGTGCCACCAGCAGGCTAGAGGTAGCCAAAAACATTCAGTACTTC
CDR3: CATSRLEVAKNIQYF

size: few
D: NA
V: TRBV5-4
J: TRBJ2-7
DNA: TGTGCCAGCAGCAATCCTTCAGGGACCTACGAGCAGTACTTC
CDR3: CASSNPSGTYEQYF